These 16 T cell receptor beta chains originate from one sample sequenced in a study of metastatic and nonmetastatic thyroid tumors. TCRdb ran MiXCR on the PCR reads. This sample carries roughly 75,000 clones, under 15% of them seen once, and the ten largest clones take roughly 9.1%. Prior to thyroid surgery, none of the patients had received any treatment. Sequenced sample: tumor tissue. All receptors come from a female donor with papillary thyroid cancer or a benign thyroid nodule (not recorded which). Some clones in this sample may be carry-over from other donors' samples.

About this clone itself: This may arise from a read error, as a much more abundant clone is one base away. The rearrangement links TRBV3-1 to TRBJ2-7; no clear D. The germline gives CDR1 LGHDT, CDR2 YNNKEL (reference sequence). The CDR3 covers 15 residues. The ends were cut back, 1 base at V and 2 bases at J, with 12 bases in the middle. The CDR3 sequence is CASSQGRWAAYEQYF. For the CDR3, the DNA is TGTGCCAGCAGCCAAGGTAGGTGGGCCGCCTACGAGCAGTACTTC.

This clone appeared many times. The chain uses TRBV24-1 and TRBJ2-1; 9 bases fit TRBD1. J gave up 5 bases and V 3 bases, and 16 bases lay outside the gene matches. Germline V CDR1 and CDR2: KGHDR, SFDVKD. The CDR3 has 19 amino acids. DNA for the CDR3: TGTGCCACCAGTGATCCCGCCCGCGGGACAGGGCATATGGACAATGAGCAGTTCTTC. Its translation: CATSDPARGTGHMDNEQFF.

On this clone itself: This may come from a read error, since a much larger clone is one base off. The chain has TRBV3-1 and TRBJ2-5, with 8 bases identical to TRBD1. From germline, CDR1 is LGHDT and CDR2 YNNKEL (reference sequence). The CDR3 is made up of 15 amino acids. V was pared by 7 bases and J by 4 bases, with 11 bases of the junction left unmatched. The chain's CDR3 is CASIPIDRGGETQYF. The CDR3 DNA reads as TGTGCCAGCATCCCGATCGACAGGGGTGGAGAGACCCAGTACTTC.

Of note for this clone: One base away lies a much larger clone, so this may be a sequencing read error. Here the CDR3 omits its conserved ending phenylalanine or tryptophan, so a read error is the likely source. It is unclear where the CDR3 begins or ends on the DNA, so no DNA is shown, and the CDR3 is as TCRdb lists it. The rearrangement links TRBV9 to TRBJ2-7. The CDR3 is made up of 8 amino acids, end residues included. Germline-derived CDR1 and CDR2 are SGDLS and YYNGEE. CDR3 residues: CAISALFT.

This clone was found many times. The chain employs TRBV3-1 and TRBJ2-7; 13 nucleotides line up with TRBD2. Germline-derived CDR1 and CDR2 are LGHDT and YNNKEL (reference sequence). This CDR3 has 18 amino acids. V lost 5 bases and J lost 1; bases outside the gene matches: 11. The CDR3 region has the DNA TGTGCCAGCAGCAGGACTAGCGGGAGAGCCTGGTATTCCTACGAGCAGTACTTC. This sequence encodes CASSRTSGRAWYSYEQYF.

This clone appeared many times. This chain joins TRBV11-2 and TRBJ1-1; D unclear. Between the trimmed V and J ends, which lost 1 base and 5 bases, there was a span of 14 bases. The CDR3 loop spans 15 amino acids. The germline CDR1 and CDR2 sequences are SGHAT and FQNNGV. The CDR3 loop reads CASSLGVRGGTEAFF. The DNA for the CDR3 is TGTGCCAGCAGCTTAGGGGTCCGGGGAGGAACTGAAGCTTTCTTT.

Comment on this clone: This clone may be a read error of a much larger clone one base away. The rearrangement links TRBV19 to TRBJ1-1; a possible D gene is TRBD1 (5 bases). The CDR3 extends over 14 amino acids. Germline V gives CDR1 LNHDA, CDR2 SQIVND (reference sequence). The CDR3 DNA sequence: TGTGCCAGTAGTATAGCGGGGCTGAACACTGAATCTTTCTTT. Residues: CASSIAGLNTESFF.

This clone was recorded at least ten times. The chain links TRBV7-6 to TRBJ2-1, with 15 bases identical to TRBD2. The CDR3 has 17 residues. V lost 5 bases to trimming and J lost 8 bases; unmatched junction nucleotides: 10. Germline V gives CDR1 SGHVS, CDR2 FNYEAQ. The CDR3 protein is CASSPDWGLAGGDEQFF. The CDR3 nucleotides read TGTGCCAGCAGCCCCGACTGGGGACTAGCGGGAGGTGATGAGCAGTTCTTC.

This clone has a count of ten or more. The V and J genes are TRBV4-2 and TRBJ2-1, with TRBD2 matching 8 bases. The CDR3 has 16 residues. Germline CDR1 LGHNA, CDR2 YNFKEQ. J was trimmed by 2 bases and V by 4 bases; bases with no gene match: 7. CDR3 protein: CASSPGGRGAYNEQFF. In DNA form, the CDR3 reads TGTGCCAGCAGCCCCGGGGGGCGGGGGGCCTACAATGAGCAGTTCTTC.

This clone was recorded many times. This could be a read error, since a much larger clone is one nucleotide away. The rearrangement joins TRBV5-1 to TRBJ1-2, with TRBD1 identical over 7 bases. There are 15 residues in the CDR3. V lost 7 bases, J lost 3 bases, and 12 bases stayed unmatched. CDR1 is SGHRS, CDR2 YFSETQ, per germline. The CDR3 here is CASGSTTGRDYGYTF. In DNA, the CDR3 is TGCGCCAGCGGCTCGACGACAGGGAGGGACTATGGCTACACCTTC.

This clone was observed many times. V usage is TRBV20-1 and J usage is TRBJ2-1, with unresolved D. The V end lost 0 bases, the J end lost 8 bases, and 14 bases lay between the germline ends. The CDR3 runs to 14 residues. Germline CDR1 reads DFQATT; CDR2 reads SNEGSKA (reference sequence). The CDR3 DNA sequence: TGCAGTGCTAGAGATTACCAGCGACGGCATGAGCAGTTCTTC. Translating it yields CSARDYQRRHEQFF.

This clone was counted only a few times. At one end the junction does not follow the germline gene, possibly because of a read error. V gene TRBV12-3 or TRBV12-4 combines with J gene TRBJ2-2, with D perhaps TRBD2 (6 bases). The CDR3 totals 15 residues. CDR3 protein: CASGDGTLGTVELFF. CDR3 DNA: TGTGCCAGCGGGGACGGGACTTTGGGCACCGTGGAGCTGTTTTTT.

This clone was recorded a few times. A much larger clone lies one base from this, so it may be a read error. The chain joins TRBV5-1 to TRBJ2-7; D remains ambiguous. The germline CDR1 and CDR2 sequences are SGHRS and YFSETQ. The CDR3 spans 13 residues. V lost 0 bases to trimming and J lost 4 bases, with 8 bases between them. The chain's CDR3 is CASSLDPGYEQYF. The CDR3 nucleotides are TGCGCCAGCAGCTTGGACCCAGGATACGAGCAGTACTTC.

Many counts were recorded for this clone. V is TRBV30 and J is TRBJ1-2, with 7 positions matching TRBD1. The CDR3 is made up of 15 amino acids. CDR1 GTSNPN and CDR2 SVGIG come from the germline V gene (reference sequence). The V gene end was trimmed by 7 bases and the J gene end by 4 bases; junction bases not matched to a gene: 15. The CDR3 loop is CAFRDSSYYSYGYTF. CDR3 DNA: TGTGCCTTCCGGGACAGCTCCTATTACAGCTATGGCTACACCTTC.

This clone appeared many times. The chain links TRBV28 to TRBJ1-5; 10 bases line up with TRBD1. The germline V gene has CDR1 MDHEN and CDR2 SYDVKM. Trimming cost V 4 bases and J 9 bases; bases outside gene matches: 9. The CDR3 is 15 residues long. CDR3 amino acids: CASSYGQGGPRPQHF. CDR3 in DNA: TGTGCCAGCAGTTACGGACAGGGGGGGCCAAGGCCCCAGCATTTT.

This clone was observed at least ten times. This chain connects TRBV20-1 to TRBJ1-5, with D perhaps matching TRBD1 (6 bases). Germline loops: CDR1 DFQATT, CDR2 SNEGSKA (reference sequence). The CDR3 has 13 amino acids. CDR3 bases: TGCAGGGCCCCGGGGGGGGGGGCTCAGCCCCAGCATTTT. The encoded protein is CRAPGGGAQPQHF.